This T cell receptor (beta chain) is from a study of beta chain features in type 1 diabetes. The whole isolated RNA underwent reverse transcription, so sequencing captured expressed TCRB transcripts. Clones were read by immunoSEQ multiplex PCR, and TCRdb kept only the in-frame ones, dropping some. The sample consists of some 150,000 clones, approximately 9.8% of them appearing once. Germline V gene lookup returns CDR1 SGHNT and CDR2 YYREEE (reference sequence). The CDR3 contains 19 residues. J was trimmed by 0 bases and V by 6 bases; bases with no gene match: 15. This clone was recorded at least ten times.

The sequenced sample consisted of central memory CD4+ T cells from blood. The chain recombines TRBV5-4 with TRBJ2-4, with 10 bases aligning to TRBD1. This clonotype originated in a woman between 40 and 55 years old in good health. CDR3 DNA: TGTGCCAGCACTTCTGGCCGGGACAGGGGTAGTCTAGCCAAAAACATTCAGTACTTC. It codes for CASTSGRDRGSLAKNIQYF.